The clone carrying this T cell receptor (beta chain) has just a few counts. Produced via immunoSEQ multiplex PCR; TCRdb's table is partial and in-frame only. The table shows approximately 320,000 clones, with approximately 86% occurring only once. The sample belongs to a study of blood T cell repertoires in COVID-19. Study-wide background: Sample material is recorded as cDNA or gDNA derived from T cells, B-cell-depleted T cells, or PBMCs.

Trimming removed 6 bases at V and 1 base at J, with 12 bases between. Germline CDR1 reads SNHLY; CDR2 reads FYNNEI. This CDR3 region has 14 residues. This TCR came from a woman under 30 who had recovered from COVID-19. The sample consisted of PBMCs or T cells enriched from blood (not recorded which). V gene TRBV2 combines with J gene TRBJ1-2, with a possible D match to TRBD1 (5 bases). The CDR3 is CASRGRGNNYGYTF. DNA for the CDR3: TGTGCCAGCAGGGGGAGGGGTAATAACTATGGCTACACCTTC. Using reference TRBV2 and TRBJ1-2 for the parts outside the CDR3, the full variable domain is EPEVTQTPSHQVTQMGQEVILRCVPISNHLYFYWYRQILGQKVEFLVSFYNNEISEKSEIFDDQFSVERPDGSNFTLKIRSTKLEDSAMYFCASRGRGNNYGYTFGSGTRLTVV.